This entry features one T cell receptor (beta chain) sequence. Samples underwent the assay at deep level. Per the original methods: Junction-only sequences produced by ImmunoSEQ had no quality scores, so filtering differed. Profiling relied on immunoSEQ multiplex PCR, and the TCRdb table lists in-frame clones only, not all of them. V, J and clone size are taken as reported in that table, and D and trimming were inferred from the DNA itself. Seen here are tens of thousands of clones, around 57% observed once, and the top ten hold under 65%. These data originate in a study of shared clonotypes between healthy human individuals. The V segment lost 7 bases and the J segment 8 bases; nucleotides outside the gene matches: 16. CDR3 size: 16 residues. Per the germline V gene, CDR1 is MDHEN and CDR2 is SYDVKM.

The origin of this receptor is a man younger than 40 in good health. Sequenced material: memory CD8+ T cells sorted from blood. Documented subset: CD45RO+ cells pooled with CCR7-negative TemRA cells. The V gene is TRBV28, the J gene TRBJ2-7; 11 bases fit TRBD1. For the CDR3, the DNA is TGTGCCAGCAATAAATCCGGGACAGGGGGGACCATAAAGCAGTACTTC. Amino acid sequence: CASNKSGTGGTIKQYF.